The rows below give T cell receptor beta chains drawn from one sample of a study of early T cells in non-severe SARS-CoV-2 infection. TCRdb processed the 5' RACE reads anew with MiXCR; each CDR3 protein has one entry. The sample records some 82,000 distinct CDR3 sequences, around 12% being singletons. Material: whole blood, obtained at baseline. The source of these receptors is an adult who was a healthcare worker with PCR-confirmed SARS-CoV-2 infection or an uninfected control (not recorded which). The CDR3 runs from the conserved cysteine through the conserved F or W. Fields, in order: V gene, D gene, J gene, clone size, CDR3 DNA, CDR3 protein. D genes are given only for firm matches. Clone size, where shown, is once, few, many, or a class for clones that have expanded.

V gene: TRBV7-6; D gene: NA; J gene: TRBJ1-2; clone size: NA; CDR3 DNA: TGTGCCAGCAGCGAAGGGGGGGCAGGGCATGGCTACACCTTC; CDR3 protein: CASSEGGAGHGYTF
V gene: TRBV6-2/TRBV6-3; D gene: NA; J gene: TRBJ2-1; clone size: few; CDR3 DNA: TGTGCCAGCAGTTACGGTTGGCAGGGGACGAAAGATGAGCAGTTCTTC; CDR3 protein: CASSYGWQGTKDEQFF
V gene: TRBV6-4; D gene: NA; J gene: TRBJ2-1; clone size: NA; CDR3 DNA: TGTGCCAGCAGTGACTCTAGTGTGGAGAACAATGAGCAGTTCTTC; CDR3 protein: CASSDSSVENNEQFF
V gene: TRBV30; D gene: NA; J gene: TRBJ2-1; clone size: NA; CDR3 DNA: TGTGCCTGGAGGACAGGAGGGCCTACGGATGAGCAGTTCTTC; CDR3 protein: CAWRTGGPTDEQFF
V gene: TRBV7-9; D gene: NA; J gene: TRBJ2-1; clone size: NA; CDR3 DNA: TGTGCCAGCAGCCCCCGACAGAACTCCTACAATGAGCAGTTCTTC; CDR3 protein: CASSPRQNSYNEQFF
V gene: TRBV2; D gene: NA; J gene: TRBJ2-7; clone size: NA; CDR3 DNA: TGTGCCAGCAGACCCGACAGCTACGAGCAGTACTTC; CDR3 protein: CASRPDSYEQYF
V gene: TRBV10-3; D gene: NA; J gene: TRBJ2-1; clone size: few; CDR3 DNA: TGTGCCATCAGTGATAACAATGAGCAGTTCTTC; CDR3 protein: CAISDNNEQFF
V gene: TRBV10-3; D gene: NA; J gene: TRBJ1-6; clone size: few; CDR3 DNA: TGTGCCATCAGTGAAAGTGACAGATATTCACCCCTCCACTTT; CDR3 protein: CAISESDRYSPLHF
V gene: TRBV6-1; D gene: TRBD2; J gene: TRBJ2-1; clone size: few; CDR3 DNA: TGTGCCAGCAGTCCACAGGAACTAGCGGGTGGGGAGCAGTTCTTC; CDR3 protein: CASSPQELAGGEQFF
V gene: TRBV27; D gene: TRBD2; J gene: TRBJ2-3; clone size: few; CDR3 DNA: TGTGCCAGCACTCGAGCAGGACTAGCGGGGGGAAAGGCAGATACGCAGTATTTT; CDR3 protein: CASTRAGLAGGKADTQYF
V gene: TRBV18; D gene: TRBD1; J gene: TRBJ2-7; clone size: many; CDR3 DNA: TGTGCCAGCTCCCTCTACTCCCGGGACAGGGAGGCCTACGAGCAGTACTTC; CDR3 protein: CASSLYSRDREAYEQYF
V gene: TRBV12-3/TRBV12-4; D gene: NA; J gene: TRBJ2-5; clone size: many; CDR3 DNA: TGTGCCAGCAGTTTAGTGGCTAGCGAGACCCAGTACTTC; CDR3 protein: CASSLVASETQYF
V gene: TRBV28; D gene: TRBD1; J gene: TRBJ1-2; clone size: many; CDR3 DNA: TGTGCCAGCAGCCCTGGGACAGGACGAGGCTACACCTTC; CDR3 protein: CASSPGTGRGYTF
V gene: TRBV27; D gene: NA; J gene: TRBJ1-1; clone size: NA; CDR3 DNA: TGTGCCAGCAGGGGTGGCGGCACAGGGCCTGAAGCTTTCTTT; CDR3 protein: CASRGGGTGPEAFF
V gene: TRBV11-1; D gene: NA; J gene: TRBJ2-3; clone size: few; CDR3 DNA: TGTGCCAGCAGCCGGAGGGGGCCCACAGATACGCAGTATTTT; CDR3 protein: CASSRRGPTDTQYF
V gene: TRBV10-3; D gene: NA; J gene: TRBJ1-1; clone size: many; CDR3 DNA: TGTGCCATCAGTGAGGCCGATGATCGTTTGGTCACTGAAGCTTTCTTT; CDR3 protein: CAISEADDRLVTEAFF
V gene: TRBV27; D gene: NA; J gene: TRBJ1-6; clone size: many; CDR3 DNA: TGTGCCAGCAGCCCTCAGCCGAGCTCCTATAATTCACCCCTCCACTTT; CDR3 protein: CASSPQPSSYNSPLHF
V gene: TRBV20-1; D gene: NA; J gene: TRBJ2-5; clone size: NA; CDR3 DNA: TGCAGTGTCACCCGGGGGGCGGGATCCCAAGAGACCCAGTACTTC; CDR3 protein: CSVTRGAGSQETQYF